A selection of T cell receptor beta chains follows, all from one sample in a study of T cell responses to AZD1222 COVID-19 vaccine. Generated by immunoSEQ multiplex PCR, the TCRdb table keeps only in-frame clones and is missing some. The sample lists about 130,000 clones, 90% to 95% seen once, with under 4% in the top ten. The source was peripheral blood, collected on day 0 of AZD1222 vaccination. Every receptor here comes from an adult in good health. CDR3s include the opening cysteine and the closing phenylalanine or tryptophan. Fields, in order: clone size, V gene, J gene, CDR3 protein. Size tells how often a clone was seen (once, few, many) or the class of an expanded clone, and some rows leave it out.

-	TRBV28	TRBJ2-3	CASSSMLASTDTQYF
-	TRBV19	TRBJ1-1	CASRGRTGVGFF
once	TRBV2	TRBJ1-6	CASIRAISASPLHF
once	TRBV13	TRBJ1-5	CASSLGLGNQPQHF
-	TRBV7-9	TRBJ1-5	CASSSTRTGGNQPQHF
-	TRBV20-1	TRBJ1-4	CSAEAREKLFF
-	TRBV28	TRBJ1-6	CASSPLARYSPLHF
-	TRBV6-5	TRBJ1-5	CASSWDRNQPQHF
-	TRBV7-2	TRBJ1-5	CASSPRRAGTGSNQPQHF
-	TRBV4-2	TRBJ2-5	CASSQDGRKETQYF
-	TRBV5-1	TRBJ2-3	CASRLAGGIDTQYF
-	TRBV15	TRBJ2-7	CATSRDGSSGTSPYEQYF
-	TRBV6-2/TRBV6-3	TRBJ2-7	CASSYLVHEQYF
-	TRBV30	TRBJ1-5	CAWSHRSNQPQHF
-	TRBV18	TRBJ2-3	CASSRRDRGSTDTQYF
-	TRBV6-2/TRBV6-3	TRBJ1-1	CASSTGYTEAFF
-	TRBV28	TRBJ1-1	CASSQGQRNTEAFF
-	TRBV6-5	TRBJ1-1	CASGENTEAFF
-	TRBV27	TRBJ2-5	CASSIKTGTTETQYF
-	TRBV7-3	TRBJ2-7	CASSMGTSASYEQYF
-	TRBV2	TRBJ1-1	CASEAGGAFF
-	TRBV24-1	TRBJ2-1	CATGEASGKIRLSYNEQFF
few	TRBV27	TRBJ1-2	CASSQNRGEGRGYTF
-	TRBV5-6	TRBJ1-6	CASSLKQGGSPLHF
-	TRBV5-8	TRBJ2-3	CASSEGLAGSDTQYF
once	TRBV6-6	TRBJ1-1	CASSFQGSTEAFF
-	TRBV5-6	TRBJ2-7	CASSLGAGPYEQYF
-	TRBV28	TRBJ1-6	CASSQGRSPLHF
once	TRBV19	TRBJ1-4	CASSRDRATNEKLFF
-	TRBV27	TRBJ1-3	CASSLVGGSSGNTIYF
once	TRBV7-9	TRBJ1-5	CASSTQGQPNQPQHF
-	TRBV5-4	TRBJ2-7	CASSPGQGDEQYF
-	TRBV6-1	TRBJ2-1	CASSESLANNEQFF